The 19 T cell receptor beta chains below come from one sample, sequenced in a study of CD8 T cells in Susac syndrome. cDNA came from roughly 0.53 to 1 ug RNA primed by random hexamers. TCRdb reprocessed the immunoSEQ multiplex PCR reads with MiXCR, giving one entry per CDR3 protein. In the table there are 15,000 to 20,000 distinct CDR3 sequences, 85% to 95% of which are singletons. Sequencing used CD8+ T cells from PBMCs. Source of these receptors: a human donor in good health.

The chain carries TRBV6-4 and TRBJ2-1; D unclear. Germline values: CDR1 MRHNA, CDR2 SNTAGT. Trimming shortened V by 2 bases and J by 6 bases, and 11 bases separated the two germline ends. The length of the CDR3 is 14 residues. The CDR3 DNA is TGTGCCAGCAGTGACACGCCCTGGGGCAATGAGCAGTTCTTC. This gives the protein CASSDTPWGNEQFF.

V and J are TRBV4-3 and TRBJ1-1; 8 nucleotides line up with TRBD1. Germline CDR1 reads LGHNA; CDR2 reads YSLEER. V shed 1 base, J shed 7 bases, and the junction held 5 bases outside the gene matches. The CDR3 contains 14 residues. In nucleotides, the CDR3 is TGCGCCAGCAGCCAAGTGACAGGGGATGGTGAAGCTTTCTTT. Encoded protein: CASSQVTGDGEAFF.

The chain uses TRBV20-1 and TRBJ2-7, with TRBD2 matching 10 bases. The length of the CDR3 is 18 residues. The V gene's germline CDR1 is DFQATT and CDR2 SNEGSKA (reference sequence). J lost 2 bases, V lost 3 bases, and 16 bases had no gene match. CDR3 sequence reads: CSARLASGRTVKAYEQYF. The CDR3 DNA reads TGCAGTGCTAGGCTCGCTAGCGGGAGAACTGTTAAGGCCTACGAGCAGTACTTC.

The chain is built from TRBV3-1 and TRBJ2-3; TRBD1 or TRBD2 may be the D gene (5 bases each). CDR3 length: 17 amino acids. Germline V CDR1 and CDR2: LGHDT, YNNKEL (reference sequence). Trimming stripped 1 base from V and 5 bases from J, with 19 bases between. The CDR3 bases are TGTGCCAGCAGCCAAGGCGTCCGGGACCACGAGGGAGATACGCAGTATTTT. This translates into CASSQGVRDHEGDTQYF.

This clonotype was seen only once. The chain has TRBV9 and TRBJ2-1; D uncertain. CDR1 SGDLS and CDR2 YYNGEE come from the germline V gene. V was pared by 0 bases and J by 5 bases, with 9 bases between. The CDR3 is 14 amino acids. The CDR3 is CASSVGGDHNEQFF. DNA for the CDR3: TGTGCCAGCAGCGTAGGTGGGGATCACAATGAGCAGTTCTTC. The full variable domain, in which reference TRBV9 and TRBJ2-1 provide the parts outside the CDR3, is DSGVTQTPKHLITATGQRVTLRCSPRSGDLSVYWYQQSLDQGLQFLIQYYNGEERAKGNILERFSAQQFPDLHSELNLSSLELGDSALYFCASSVGGDHNEQFFGPGTRLTVL.

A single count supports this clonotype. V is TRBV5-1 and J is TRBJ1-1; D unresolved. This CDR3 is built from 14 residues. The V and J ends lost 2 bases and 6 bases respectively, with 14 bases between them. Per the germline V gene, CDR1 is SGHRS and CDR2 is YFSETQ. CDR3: CASSFRSVSAEAFF. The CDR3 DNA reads TGCGCCAGCAGCTTTAGGTCAGTTTCGGCTGAAGCTTTCTTT.

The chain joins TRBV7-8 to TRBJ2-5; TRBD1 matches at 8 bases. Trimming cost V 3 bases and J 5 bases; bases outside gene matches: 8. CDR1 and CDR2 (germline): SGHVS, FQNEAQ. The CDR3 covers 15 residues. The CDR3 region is CASSLGAGGGETQYF. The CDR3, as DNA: TGTGCCAGCAGCTTGGGGGCAGGGGGCGGGGAGACCCAGTACTTC.

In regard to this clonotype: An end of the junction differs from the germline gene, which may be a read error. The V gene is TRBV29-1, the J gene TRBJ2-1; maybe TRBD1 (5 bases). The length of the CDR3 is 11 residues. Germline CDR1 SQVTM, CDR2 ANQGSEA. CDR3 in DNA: TGCAGCGTAGAAGCAGGGTATGAGCAGTTCTTC. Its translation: CSVEAGYEQFF.

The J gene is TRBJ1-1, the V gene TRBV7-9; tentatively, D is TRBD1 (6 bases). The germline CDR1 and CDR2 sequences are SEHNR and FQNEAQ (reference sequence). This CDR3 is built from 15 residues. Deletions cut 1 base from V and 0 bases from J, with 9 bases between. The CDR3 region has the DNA TGTGCCAGCAGCTTAGTTCAGGGGATGAACACTGAAGCTTTCTTT. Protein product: CASSLVQGMNTEAFF.

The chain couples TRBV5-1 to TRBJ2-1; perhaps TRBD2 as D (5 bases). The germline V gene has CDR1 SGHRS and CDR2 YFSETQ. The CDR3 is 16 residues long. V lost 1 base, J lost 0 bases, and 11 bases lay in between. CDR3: CASSLPLGSSYNEQFF. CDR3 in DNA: TGCGCCAGCAGCTTGCCACTTGGGAGCTCCTACAATGAGCAGTTCTTC.

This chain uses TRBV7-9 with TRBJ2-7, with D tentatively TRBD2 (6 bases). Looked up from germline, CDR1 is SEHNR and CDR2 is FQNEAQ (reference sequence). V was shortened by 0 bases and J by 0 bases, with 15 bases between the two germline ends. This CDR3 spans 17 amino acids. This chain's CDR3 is CASSLAPGGVSSYEQYV. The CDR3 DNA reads TGTGCCAGCAGCTTAGCGCCCGGGGGAGTCAGCTCCTACGAGCAGTACGTC.

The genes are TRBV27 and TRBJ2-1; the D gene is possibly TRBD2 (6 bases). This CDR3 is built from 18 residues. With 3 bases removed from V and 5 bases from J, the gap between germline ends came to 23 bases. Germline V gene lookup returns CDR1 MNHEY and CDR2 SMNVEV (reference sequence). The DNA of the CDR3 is TGTGCCAGCAGTTTGTTGGGCGCGGGACTCCCCACAAACAATGAGCAGTTCTTC. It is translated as CASSLLGAGLPTNNEQFF.

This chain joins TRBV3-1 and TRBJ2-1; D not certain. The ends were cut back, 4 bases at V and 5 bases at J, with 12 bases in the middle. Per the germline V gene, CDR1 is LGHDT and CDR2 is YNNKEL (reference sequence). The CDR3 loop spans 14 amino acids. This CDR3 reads CASSPYYNNNEQFF. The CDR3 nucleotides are TGTGCCAGCAGCCCCTACTACAACAACAATGAGCAGTTCTTC.

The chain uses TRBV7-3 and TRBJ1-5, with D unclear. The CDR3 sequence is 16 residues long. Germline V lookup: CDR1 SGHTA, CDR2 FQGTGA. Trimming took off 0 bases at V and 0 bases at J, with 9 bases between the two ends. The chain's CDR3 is CASSLTVNYSNQPQHF. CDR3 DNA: TGTGCCAGCAGCTTAACGGTAAATTATAGCAATCAGCCCCAGCATTTT.

The CDR3 DNA sequence: TGTGCCAGCAGGGCGGGGGCTGGGGCCAACGTCCTGACTTTC. It specifies CASRAGAGANVLTF. The gene calls are TRBV27 and TRBJ2-6; TRBD2 matches 7 bases. Germline V gene lookup returns CDR1 MNHEY and CDR2 SMNVEV (reference sequence). CDR3 length: 14 amino acids. V was pared by 6 bases and J by 2 bases, with 1 base of the junction left unmatched.

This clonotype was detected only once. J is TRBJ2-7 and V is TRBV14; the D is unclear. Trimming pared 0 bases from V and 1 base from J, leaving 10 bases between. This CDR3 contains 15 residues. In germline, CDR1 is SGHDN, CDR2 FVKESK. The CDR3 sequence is CASSQDASASYEQYF. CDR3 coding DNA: TGTGCCAGCAGCCAAGACGCCAGCGCGTCCTACGAGCAGTACTTC.

The CDR3 reads CASSLAGLAGVGTEQFF. CDR3 DNA: TGTGCCAGCAGCTTGGCGGGACTAGCGGGAGTTGGTACTGAGCAGTTCTTC. The chain uses TRBV5-6 and TRBJ2-1; TRBD2 agrees at 14 bases. The CDR3 is made up of 17 amino acids. Germline CDR1 reads SGHDT; CDR2 reads YYEEEE. V shed 0 bases, J shed 9 bases, and the junction held 8 bases outside the gene matches.

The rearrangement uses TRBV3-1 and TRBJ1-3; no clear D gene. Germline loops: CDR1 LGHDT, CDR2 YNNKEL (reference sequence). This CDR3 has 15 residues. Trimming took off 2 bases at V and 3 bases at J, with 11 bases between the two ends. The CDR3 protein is CASSQLQLIGNTIYF. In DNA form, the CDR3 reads TGTGCCAGCAGCCAATTACAGTTAATTGGAAACACCATATATTTT.

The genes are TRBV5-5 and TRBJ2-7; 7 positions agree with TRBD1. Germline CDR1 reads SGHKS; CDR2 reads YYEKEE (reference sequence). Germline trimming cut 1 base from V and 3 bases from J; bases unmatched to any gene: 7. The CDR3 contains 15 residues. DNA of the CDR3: TGTGCCAGCAGCTTGTTTCTCACAGGGGACTACGAGCAGTACTTC. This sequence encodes CASSLFLTGDYEQYF.